At least ten counts were recorded for the clone carrying this TCR beta chain. The antigen remains unidentified. The sorted Tregs were CD4+CD25+CD127-/low cells. Study-level findings and limits: Tumor memory CD4+ T cell TCR gene usage clustered with blood and lymph node memory CD4+ cells and lymph node naive CD4+ cells.

This CDR3 has 14 amino acids. Deletions cut 0 bases from V and 5 bases from J, with 8 bases between. Germline CDR1 is SGHRS and CDR2 is YFSETQ. Semi-nested PCR with Nested Universal Primer A followed constant-region reverse priming of full-length variable regions. Using its own MiXCR run on the 5' RACE reads, TCRdb lists one record per CDR3 protein. The sample carries about 11,000 distinct CDR3 sequences, roughly 17% recorded once. This chain joins TRBV5-1 and TRBJ1-4; D is unresolved. This sequence originates from a female donor with breast cancer. The sequenced material came from Tregs sorted from a lymph node. The DNA for the CDR3 is TGCGCCAGCAGCTTGGCGGACGGGAATGAAAAACTGTTTTTT. Amino acids: CASSLADGNEKLFF.